This T cell receptor (beta chain) was sequenced for a study of blood T cell repertoires in COVID-19. In its sample, this clone was seen once. The assay was immunoSEQ multiplex PCR, and TCRdb's table has in-frame clones only and misses some. The sample carries about 150,000 clones, around 84% recorded once. The TCR originated in a woman aged 50 to 60 who had recovered from COVID-19. The source material was PBMCs or T cells enriched from blood (not recorded which).

DNA of the CDR3: TGTGCCAGCAGTGAGGGAGGACAGGGGAGCACTGAAGCTTTCTTT. Translated, it gives CASSEGGQGSTEAFF. The chain links TRBV25-1 to TRBJ1-1; 9 positions agree with TRBD1. The CDR3 length is 15 residues. Germline lookup yields CDR1 MGHDK and CDR2 SYGVNS. With V trimmed by 3 bases and J by 4 bases, 6 bases remained unmatched.